A single sample gave rise to the 8 T cell receptor beta chains below, sequenced in a study of blood T cell repertoires in COVID-19. Here immunoSEQ multiplex PCR was the method, and the copy in TCRdb shows in-frame clones only, minus some. The sample consists of 200,000 to 250,000 clones, more than 75% of them appearing once. Source material: peripheral blood. These TCRs come from a man aged 50 to 60 with COVID-19, enrolled during active disease.

This chain connects TRBV19 to TRBJ1-2; D perhaps matches TRBD1 (6 bases). This CDR3 comprises 14 residues. The ends were cut back, 5 bases at V and 8 bases at J, with 18 bases in the middle. The germline CDR1 and CDR2 sequences are LNHDA and SQIVND (reference sequence). CDR3 coding DNA: TGTGCCAGTAGTCCACAACAGGGTGTGTGGGGCTACACCTTC. This sequence encodes CASSPQQGVWGYTF.

This clone came up once. This sequence joins TRBV6-4 and TRBJ1-2, with 8 bases identical to TRBD1. The CDR3 is 17 residues long. Germline CDR1 and CDR2: MRHNA and SNTAGT. The V segment lost 3 bases and the J segment 8 bases; nucleotides outside the gene matches: 17. In DNA, the CDR3 is TGTGCCAGCAGTGAGCGTGAGAACTTTAGGACAGGGCAGGGCTACACCTTC. It translates to CASSERENFRTGQGYTF.

The rearrangement links TRBV21-1 to TRBJ2-2; the D call of TRBD2 is as the table states it, not checked on the DNA. TRBV21-1 is marked as a pseudogene. The CDR3 sequence is 18 residues long. The DNA for the CDR3 is TGTGCCAGCGACATAAGTCTAGCGGGAGGACGGAACACCGGGGAGCTGTTTTTT. Translation gives CASDISLAGGRNTGELFF.

The chain is built from TRBV7-3 and TRBJ2-3; 7 bases align to TRBD1. Unmatched junction bases numbered 13, after V lost 5 bases and J lost 5 bases. Germline CDR1 reads SGHTA; CDR2 reads FQGTGA. This CDR3 comprises 16 residues. CDR3 bases: TGTGCCAGCAGCCCTACCATACAGGGGAAAGGAGATACGCAGTATTTT. Protein product: CASSPTIQGKGDTQYF.

This clone was recorded many times. The CDR3 nucleotides are TGTGCCGAGGGAGCGGGGTTTGGGCAGCCCCAGCATTTT. The encoded protein is CAEGAGFGQPQHF. This chain links TRBV6-5 with TRBJ1-5, with D uncertain. Between the trimmed V and J ends, which lost 11 bases and 7 bases, there was a span of 18 bases. Germline values: CDR1 MNHEY, CDR2 SVGAGI. The CDR3 is 13 residues long.

This chain joins TRBV29-1 and TRBJ2-6; D is unresolved. Trimming pared 6 bases from V and 0 bases from J, leaving 12 bases between. The germline CDR1 and CDR2 sequences are SQVTM and ANQGSEA. This CDR3 has 15 amino acids. CDR3 DNA: TGCAGCGTGCAGACTGGCCGCTCTGGGGCCAACGTCCTGACTTTC. This encodes CSVQTGRSGANVLTF.

J is TRBJ2-5 and V is TRBV10-1, with TRBD2 matching 8 bases. Germline V gives CDR1 WNHNN, CDR2 SYGVQD (reference sequence). V gave up 5 bases and J gave up 5 bases; unmatched junction bases: 4. The CDR3 has 13 amino acids. DNA for the CDR3: TGCGCCAGCAGTAGCGGGAGTGCGGAGACCCAGTACTTC. Encoded protein: CASSSGSAETQYF.

The chain is built from TRBV28 and TRBJ2-5; 9 nucleotides agree with TRBD2. CDR1 is MDHEN and CDR2 is SYDVKM in the germline V gene. The junction had 10 bases not matched to a gene; V was cut back by 3 bases and J by 2 bases. This CDR3 comprises 17 residues. CDR3 residues: CASSFGLAGAGQETQYF. CDR3 sequence (DNA): TGTGCCAGCAGTTTCGGGTTAGCGGGGGCCGGGCAAGAGACCCAGTACTTC.